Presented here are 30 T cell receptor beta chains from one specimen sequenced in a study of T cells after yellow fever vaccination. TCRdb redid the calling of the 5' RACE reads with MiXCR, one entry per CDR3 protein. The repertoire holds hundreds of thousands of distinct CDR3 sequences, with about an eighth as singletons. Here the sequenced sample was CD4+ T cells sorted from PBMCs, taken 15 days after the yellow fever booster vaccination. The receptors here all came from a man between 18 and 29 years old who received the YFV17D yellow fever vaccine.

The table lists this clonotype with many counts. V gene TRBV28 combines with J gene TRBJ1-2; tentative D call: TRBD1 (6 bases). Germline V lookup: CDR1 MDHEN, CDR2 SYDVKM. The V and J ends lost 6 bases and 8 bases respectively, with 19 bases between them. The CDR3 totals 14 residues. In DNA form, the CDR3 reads TGTGCCAGCAGGGGGGGGCACCTTCTAATAGGCTACACCTTC. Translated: CASRGGHLLIGYTF.

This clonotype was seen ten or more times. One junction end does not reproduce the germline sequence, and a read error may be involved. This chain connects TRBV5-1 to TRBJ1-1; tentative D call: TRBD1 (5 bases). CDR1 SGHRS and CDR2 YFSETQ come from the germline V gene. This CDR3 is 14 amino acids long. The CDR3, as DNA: TGTGCCAGCAGTTTAGGGGCAGGGAACACTGAAGCTTTCTTT. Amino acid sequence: CASSLGAGNTEAFF. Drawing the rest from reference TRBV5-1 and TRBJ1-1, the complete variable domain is KAGVTQTPRYLIKTRGQQVTLSCSPISGHRSVSWYQQTPGQGLQFLFEYFSETQRNKGNFPGRFSGRQFSNSRSEMNVSTLELGDSALYLCASSLGAGNTEAFFGQGTRLTVV.

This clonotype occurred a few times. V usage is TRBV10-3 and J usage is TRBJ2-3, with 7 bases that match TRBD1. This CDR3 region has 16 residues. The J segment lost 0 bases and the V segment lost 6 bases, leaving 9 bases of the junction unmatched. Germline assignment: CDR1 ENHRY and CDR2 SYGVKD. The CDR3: CAIRAGTARSTDTQYF. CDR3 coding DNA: TGTGCCATCAGGGCTGGGACAGCGAGAAGCACAGATACGCAGTATTTT.

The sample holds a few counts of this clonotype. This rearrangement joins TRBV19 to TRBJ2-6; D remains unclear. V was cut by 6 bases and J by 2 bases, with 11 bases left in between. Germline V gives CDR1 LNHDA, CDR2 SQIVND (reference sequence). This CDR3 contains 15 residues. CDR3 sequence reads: CASSPSGAGANVLTF. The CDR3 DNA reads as TGTGCCAGTAGCCCCTCCGGTGCTGGGGCCAACGTCCTGACTTTC.

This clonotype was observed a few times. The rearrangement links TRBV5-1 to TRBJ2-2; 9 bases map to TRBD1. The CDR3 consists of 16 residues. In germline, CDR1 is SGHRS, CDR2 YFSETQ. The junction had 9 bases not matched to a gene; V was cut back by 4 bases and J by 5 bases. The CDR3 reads CASSLGQGRLTGELFF. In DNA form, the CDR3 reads TGCGCCAGCAGCCTGGGACAGGGCAGACTAACCGGGGAGCTGTTTTTT.

CDR3 loop: CSAPTSGGHADTQYF. CDR3 nucleotide sequence: TGCAGTGCTCCGACTAGCGGGGGGCACGCAGATACGCAGTATTTT. The rearrangement links TRBV20-1 to TRBJ2-3; 13 bases agree with TRBD2. The ends lost 5 bases at V and 4 bases at J; junction bases unmatched: 6. There are 15 residues in the CDR3. Germline V gives CDR1 DFQATT, CDR2 SNEGSKA (reference sequence).

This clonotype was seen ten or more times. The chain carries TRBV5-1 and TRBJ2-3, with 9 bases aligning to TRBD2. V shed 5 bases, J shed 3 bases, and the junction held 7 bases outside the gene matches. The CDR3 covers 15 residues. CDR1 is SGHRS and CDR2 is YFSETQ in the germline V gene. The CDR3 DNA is TGCGCCAGCAGTAGAGCGGGGGGCCTAACAGATACGCAGTATTTT. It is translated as CASSRAGGLTDTQYF. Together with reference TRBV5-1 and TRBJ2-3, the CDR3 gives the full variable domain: KAGVTQTPRYLIKTRGQQVTLSCSPISGHRSVSWYQQTPGQGLQFLFEYFSETQRNKGNFPGRFSGRQFSNSRSEMNVSTLELGDSALYLCASSRAGGLTDTQYFGPGTRLTVL.

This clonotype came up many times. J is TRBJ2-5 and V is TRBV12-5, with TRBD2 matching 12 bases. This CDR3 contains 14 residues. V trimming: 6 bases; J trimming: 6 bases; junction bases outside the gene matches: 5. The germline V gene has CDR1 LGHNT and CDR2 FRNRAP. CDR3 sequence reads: CASGRGLAGQTQYF. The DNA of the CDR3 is TGTGCTAGTGGCCGAGGACTAGCGGGACAGACCCAGTACTTC.

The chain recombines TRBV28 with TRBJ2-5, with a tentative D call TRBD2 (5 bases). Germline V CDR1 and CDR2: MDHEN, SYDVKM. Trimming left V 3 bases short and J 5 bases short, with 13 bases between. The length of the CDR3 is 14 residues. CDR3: CASSFSSSAETQYF. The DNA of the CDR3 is TGTGCCAGCAGTTTTTCTAGCTCTGCGGAGACCCAGTACTTC. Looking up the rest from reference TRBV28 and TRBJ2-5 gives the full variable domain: DVKVTQSSRYLVKRTGEKVFLECVQDMDHENMFWYRQDPGLGLRLIYFSYDVKMKEKGDIPEGYSVSREKKERFSLILESASTNQTSMYLCASSFSSSAETQYFGPGTRLLVL.

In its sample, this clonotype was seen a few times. This CDR3 reads CASSFGQGIREQYV. The DNA of the CDR3 is TGTGCCAGCAGCTTTGGACAGGGGATACGCGAGCAGTACGTC. This sequence joins TRBV5-5 and TRBJ2-7; 9 bases are shared with TRBD1. CDR3 length: 14 amino acids. Germline V gives CDR1 SGHKS, CDR2 YYEKEE (reference sequence). Trimming at V came to 2 bases and at J to 6 bases, leaving 6 bases not matched to a gene.

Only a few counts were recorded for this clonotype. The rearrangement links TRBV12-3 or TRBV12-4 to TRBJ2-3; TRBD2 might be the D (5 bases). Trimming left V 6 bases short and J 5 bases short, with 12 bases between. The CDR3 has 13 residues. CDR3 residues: CASSSGWRDTQYF. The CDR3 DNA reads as TGTGCCAGCAGCTCGGGATGGAGAGATACGCAGTATTTT.

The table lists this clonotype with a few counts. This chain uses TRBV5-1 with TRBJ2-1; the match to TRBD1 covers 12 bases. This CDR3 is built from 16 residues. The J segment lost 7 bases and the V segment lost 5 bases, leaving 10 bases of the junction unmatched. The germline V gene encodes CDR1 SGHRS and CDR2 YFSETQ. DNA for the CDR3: TGCGCCAGCAGGATATCGGGACAGGGGGCTCGGAATGAGCAGTTCTTC. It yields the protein CASRISGQGARNEQFF.

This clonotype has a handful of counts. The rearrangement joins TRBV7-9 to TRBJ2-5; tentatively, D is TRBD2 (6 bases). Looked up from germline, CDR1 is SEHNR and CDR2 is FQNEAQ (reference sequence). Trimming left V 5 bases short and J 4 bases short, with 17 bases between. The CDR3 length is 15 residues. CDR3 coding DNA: TGTGCCAGCAGCCCGGGGGATACAGTAACAGAGACCCAGTACTTC. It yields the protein CASSPGDTVTETQYF.

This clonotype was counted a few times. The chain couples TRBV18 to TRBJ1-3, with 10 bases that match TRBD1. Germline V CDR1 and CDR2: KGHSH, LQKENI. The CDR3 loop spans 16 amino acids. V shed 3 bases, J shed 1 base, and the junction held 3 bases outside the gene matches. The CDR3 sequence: CASSPGTGASGNTIYF. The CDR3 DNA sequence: TGTGCCAGCTCACCCGGGACAGGGGCTTCTGGAAACACCATATATTTT.

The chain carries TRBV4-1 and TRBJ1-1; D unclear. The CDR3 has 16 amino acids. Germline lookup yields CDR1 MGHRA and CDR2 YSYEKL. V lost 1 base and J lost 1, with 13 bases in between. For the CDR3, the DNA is TGCGCCAGCAGCCAAGTAGGGATGGCGTCGAACACTGAAGCTTTCTTT. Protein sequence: CASSQVGMASNTEAFF.

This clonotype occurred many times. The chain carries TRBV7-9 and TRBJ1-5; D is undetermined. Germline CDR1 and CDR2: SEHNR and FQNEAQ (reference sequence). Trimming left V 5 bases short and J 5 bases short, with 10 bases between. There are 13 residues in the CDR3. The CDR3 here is CASSEDGDQPQHF. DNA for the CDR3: TGTGCCAGCAGCGAGGACGGGGATCAGCCCCAGCATTTT.

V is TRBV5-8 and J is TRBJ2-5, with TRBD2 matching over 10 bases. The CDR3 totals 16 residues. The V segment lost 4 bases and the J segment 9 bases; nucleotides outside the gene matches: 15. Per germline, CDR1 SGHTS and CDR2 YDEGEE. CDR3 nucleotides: TGTGCCAGCAGCCCGGACGGCCTAGCGGGGGTCGAGGCCCAGTACTTC. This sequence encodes CASSPDGLAGVEAQYF.

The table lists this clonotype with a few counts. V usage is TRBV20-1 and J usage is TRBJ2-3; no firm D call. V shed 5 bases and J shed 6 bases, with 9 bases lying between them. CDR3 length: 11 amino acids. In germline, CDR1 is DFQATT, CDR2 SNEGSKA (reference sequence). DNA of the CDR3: TGCAGTGCTCCCTTCATGGATACGCAGTATTTT. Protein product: CSAPFMDTQYF.

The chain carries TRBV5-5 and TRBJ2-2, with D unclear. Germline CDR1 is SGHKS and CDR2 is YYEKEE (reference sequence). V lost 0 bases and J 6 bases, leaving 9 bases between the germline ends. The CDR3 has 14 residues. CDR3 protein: CASSLVTASGELFF. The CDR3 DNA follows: TGTGCCAGCAGCTTGGTCACGGCGTCCGGGGAGCTGTTTTTT.

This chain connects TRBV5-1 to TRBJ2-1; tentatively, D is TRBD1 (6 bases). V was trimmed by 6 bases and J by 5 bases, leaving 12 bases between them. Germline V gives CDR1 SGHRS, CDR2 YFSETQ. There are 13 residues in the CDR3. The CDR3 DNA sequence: TGCGCCAGCAACAGGGTTATGGACAATGAGCAGTTCTTC. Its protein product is CASNRVMDNEQFF.

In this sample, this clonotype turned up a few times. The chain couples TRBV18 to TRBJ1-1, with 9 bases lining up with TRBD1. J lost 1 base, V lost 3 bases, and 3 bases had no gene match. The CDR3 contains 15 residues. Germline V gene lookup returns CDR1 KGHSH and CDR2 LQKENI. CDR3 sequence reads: CASSPLTGGNTEAFF. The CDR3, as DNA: TGTGCCAGCTCACCGCTGACAGGGGGGAACACTGAAGCTTTCTTT.

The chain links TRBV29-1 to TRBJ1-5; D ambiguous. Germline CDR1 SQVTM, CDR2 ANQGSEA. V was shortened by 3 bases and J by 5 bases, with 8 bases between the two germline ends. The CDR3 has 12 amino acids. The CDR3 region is CSVDSQHQPQHF. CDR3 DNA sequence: TGCAGCGTTGACAGCCAGCATCAGCCCCAGCATTTT.

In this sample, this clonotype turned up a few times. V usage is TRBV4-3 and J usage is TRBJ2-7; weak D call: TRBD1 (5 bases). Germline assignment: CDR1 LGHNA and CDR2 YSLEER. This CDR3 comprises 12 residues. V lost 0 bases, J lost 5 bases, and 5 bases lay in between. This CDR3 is CASSQETDEQYV. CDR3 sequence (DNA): TGCGCCAGCAGCCAAGAGACAGACGAGCAGTACGTC.

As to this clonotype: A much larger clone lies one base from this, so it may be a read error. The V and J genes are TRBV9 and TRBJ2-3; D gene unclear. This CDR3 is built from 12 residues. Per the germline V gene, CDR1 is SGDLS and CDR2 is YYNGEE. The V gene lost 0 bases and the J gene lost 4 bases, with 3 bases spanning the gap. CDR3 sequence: CASSVDADTQYF. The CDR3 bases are TGTGCCAGCAGCGTAGACGCAGATACGCAGTATTTT.

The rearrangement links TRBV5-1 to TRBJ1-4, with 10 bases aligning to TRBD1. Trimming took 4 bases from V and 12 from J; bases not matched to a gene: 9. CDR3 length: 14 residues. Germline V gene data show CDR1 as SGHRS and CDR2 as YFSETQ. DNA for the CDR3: TGCGCCAGCAGCCGGACAGGGGGTAGAGAAGAACTGTTTTTT. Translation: CASSRTGGREELFF.

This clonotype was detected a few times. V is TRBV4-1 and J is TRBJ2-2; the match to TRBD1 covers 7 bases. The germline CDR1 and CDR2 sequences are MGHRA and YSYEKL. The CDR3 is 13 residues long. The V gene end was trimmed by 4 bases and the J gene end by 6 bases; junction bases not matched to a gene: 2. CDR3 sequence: CASSRDSAGELFF. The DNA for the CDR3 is TGCGCCAGCAGCCGGGACAGCGCCGGGGAGCTGTTTTTT.

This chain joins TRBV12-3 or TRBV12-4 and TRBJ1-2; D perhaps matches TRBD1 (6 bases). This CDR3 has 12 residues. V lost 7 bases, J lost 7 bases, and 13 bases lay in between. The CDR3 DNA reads TGTGCCAGCAATGCAGGGGTTGTTGGCTACACCTTC. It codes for CASNAGVVGYTF.

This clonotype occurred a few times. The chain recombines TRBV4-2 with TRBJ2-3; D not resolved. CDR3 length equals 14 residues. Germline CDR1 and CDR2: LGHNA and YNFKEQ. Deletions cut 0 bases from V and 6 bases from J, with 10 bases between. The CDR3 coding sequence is TGTGCCAGCAGCCAAGAAGCGAACCTGGATACGCAGTATTTT. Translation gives CASSQEANLDTQYF.

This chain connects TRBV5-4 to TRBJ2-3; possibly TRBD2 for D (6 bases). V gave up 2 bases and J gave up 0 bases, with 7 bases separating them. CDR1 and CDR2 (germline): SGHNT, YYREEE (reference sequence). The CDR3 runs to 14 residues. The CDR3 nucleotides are TGTGCCAGCAGCTTCGCGGGGAGCACAGATACGCAGTATTTT. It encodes CASSFAGSTDTQYF. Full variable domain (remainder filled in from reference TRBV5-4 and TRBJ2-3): ETGVTQSPTHLIKTRGQQVTLRCSSQSGHNTVSWYQQALGQGPQFIFQYYREEENGRGNFPPRFSGLQFPNYSSELNVNALELDDSALYLCASSFAGSTDTQYFGPGTRLTVL.

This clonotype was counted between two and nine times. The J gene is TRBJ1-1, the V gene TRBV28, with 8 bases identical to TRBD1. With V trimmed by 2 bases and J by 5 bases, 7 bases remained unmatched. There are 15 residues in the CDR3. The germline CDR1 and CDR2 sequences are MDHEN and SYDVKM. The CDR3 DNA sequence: TGTGCCAGCAGTTTACCCCCAGGGGGCTGGACTGAAGCTTTCTTT. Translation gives CASSLPPGGWTEAFF.